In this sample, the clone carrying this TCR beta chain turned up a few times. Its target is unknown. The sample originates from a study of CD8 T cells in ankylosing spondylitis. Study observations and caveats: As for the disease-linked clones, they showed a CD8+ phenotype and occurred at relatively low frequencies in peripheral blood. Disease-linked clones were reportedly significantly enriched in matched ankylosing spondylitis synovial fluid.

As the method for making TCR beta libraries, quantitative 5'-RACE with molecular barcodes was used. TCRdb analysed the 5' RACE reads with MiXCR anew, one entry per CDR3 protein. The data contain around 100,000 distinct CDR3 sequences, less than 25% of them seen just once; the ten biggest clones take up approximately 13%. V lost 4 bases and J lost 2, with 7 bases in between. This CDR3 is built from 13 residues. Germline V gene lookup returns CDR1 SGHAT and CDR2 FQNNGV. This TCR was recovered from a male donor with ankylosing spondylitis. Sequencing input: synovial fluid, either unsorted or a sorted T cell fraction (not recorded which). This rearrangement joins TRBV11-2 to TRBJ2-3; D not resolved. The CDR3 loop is CASSSIPTDTQYF. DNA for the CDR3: TGTGCCAGCAGCTCAATCCCCACAGATACGCAGTATTTT.